The 3 T cell receptor beta chains in this list originate from one sample, sequenced in a study of cytomegalovirus exposure and HLA in healthy donors. PCR employed 60 Vbeta and 13 Jbeta primers. Repertoires were generated with immunoSEQ multiplex PCR, while TCRdb's copy carries only in-frame clones and drops some. The sample lists fewer than 250,000 clones; around 81% were seen once. The source material was PBMCs. The receptor source for this set is a man between 18 and 35 years old in good health and CMV-seronegative.

Comment on this clone: Other nucleotide sequences in the sample specify the same CDR3. The V and J genes are TRBV2 and TRBJ1-1; D gene ambiguous. In germline, CDR1 is SNHLY, CDR2 FYNNEI. The CDR3 is made up of 13 amino acids. V gave up 3 bases and J gave up 0 bases, with 5 bases separating them. In DNA form, the CDR3 reads TGTGCCAGCAGTGAGGGCCTGAACACTGAAGCTTTCTTT. Translated, it gives CASSEGLNTEAFF.

The V gene is TRBV6-5, the J gene TRBJ1-2; D is possibly TRBD1 (5 bases). Trimming removed 0 bases at V and 6 bases at J, with 11 bases between. Germline lookup yields CDR1 MNHEY and CDR2 SVGAGI. The CDR3 consists of 14 residues. The CDR3 DNA reads as TGTGCCAGCAGTTACTCGGAAACAGGTCATGGCTACACCTTC. Translation: CASSYSETGHGYTF.

The table lists this clone with a count of one. The V gene is TRBV28, the J gene TRBJ2-6; D not certain. Germline values: CDR1 MDHEN, CDR2 SYDVKM. V lost 5 bases and J 5 bases, leaving 13 bases between the germline ends. There are 15 residues in the CDR3. CDR3: CASSAVGSRANVLTF. The CDR3 nucleotides read TGTGCCAGCAGTGCGGTGGGTTCTCGGGCCAACGTCCTGACTTTC.